The 19 T cell receptor beta chains in this list originate from one sample, sequenced in a study of T cells in Graves' hyperthyroidism and ophthalmopathy (dated by TCRdb to about 2019). Library prep was done by multiplex PCR. TCRdb shows the sequencer as Illumina HiSeq 2000. Amplification of TCR beta CDR3 regions was carried out from RNA transcripts. For the first round of RT-PCR on the TCR CDR3, the HTBI primer set was used together with the Qiagen OneStep RT-PCR kit. TCRdb handled the public reads itself, with Q25 trimming in fastp and clone calling in MiXCR, and kept productive beta chains. Each record represents a unique CDR3 protein, reported with the most common genes and DNA among its rows. The table for this sample lists about 570,000 distinct CDR3 sequences; around 42% of them were counted only once. Around 20% of the sample belongs to the ten largest clones. Source material: peripheral blood or thyroid tissue (not recorded which). The receptors were gathered from an adult woman with Graves' disease, either hyperthyroidism or ophthalmopathy (not recorded which).

This clonotype has just one count. A much larger clone lies one base from this, so it may be a read error. The rearrangement uses TRBV20-1 and TRBJ1-2, with D perhaps TRBD1 (5 bases). The CDR3 length is 16 residues. CDR1 DFQATT and CDR2 SNEGSKA come from the germline V gene (reference sequence). V was trimmed by 5 bases and J by 0 bases, leaving 19 bases between them. CDR3 DNA: TGCAGTGCTGGAGTACTTCTGAGGGGTTCTAACTATGGCTACACCTTC. This translates into CSAGVLLRGSNYGYTF.

This clonotype occurred a few times. This chain uses TRBV10-1 with TRBJ2-5; 10 positions match TRBD1. Germline assignment: CDR1 WNHNN and CDR2 SYGVQD (reference sequence). CDR3 length: 16 residues. V shed 4 bases and J 5 bases; nucleotides not matched to a gene: 10. The CDR3, as DNA: TGCGCCAGCAGTGGATCACCGGGACAGGGGATTGAGACCCAGTACTTC. This sequence encodes CASSGSPGQGIETQYF.

The chain carries TRBV25-1 and TRBJ2-5; no clear D gene. Trimming cost V 4 bases and J 3 bases, with 9 bases left between them. From germline, CDR1 is MGHDK and CDR2 SYGVNS. This CDR3 is built from 13 residues. The CDR3 sequence: CASSGAAEETQYF. For the CDR3, the DNA is TGTGCCAGCAGTGGGGCTGCCGAAGAGACCCAGTACTTC.

The rearrangement uses TRBV14 and TRBJ1-6; tentatively, D is TRBD1 (5 bases). CDR3 length: 15 residues. Looked up from germline, CDR1 is SGHDN and CDR2 is FVKESK. Trimming left V 5 bases short and J 7 bases short, with 15 bases between. The CDR3 sequence is CASSVWDRDNSPLHF. In nucleotides, the CDR3 is TGTGCCAGCAGCGTATGGGACCGGGACAATTCACCCCTCCACTTT. Complete variable domain (other parts from reference TRBV14 and TRBJ1-6): EAGVTQFPSHSVIEKGQTVTLRCDPISGHDNLYWYRRVMGKEIKFLLHFVKESKQDESGMPNNRFLAERTGGTYSTLKVQPAELEDSGVYFCASSVWDRDNSPLHFGNGTRLTVT.

This clonotype is a singleton in its sample. The gene calls are TRBV7-8 and TRBJ2-7; TRBD2 agrees at 8 bases. The DNA matches TRBJ2-1 better at its end, which makes the J call doubtful. This CDR3 has 17 residues. Germline CDR1 is SGHVS and CDR2 is FQNEAQ. CDR3 amino acids: CASSRSGDGTRHNEQFF. In DNA form, the CDR3 reads TGTGCCAGCAGCCGTAGCGGGGACGGGACTAGACACAATGAGCAGTTCTTC.

This clonotype was detected once. The J gene is TRBJ1-1, the V gene TRBV5-1; D is unclear. Trimming pared 4 bases from V and 3 bases from J, leaving 13 bases between. The CDR3 length is 14 residues. Germline CDR1 reads SGHRS; CDR2 reads YFSETQ. The CDR3 DNA is TGCGCCAGCAGCGAGGGATATGGCTACACTGAAGCTTTCTTT. It encodes CASSEGYGYTEAFF.

The rearrangement uses TRBV20-1 and TRBJ2-5, with D possibly TRBD2 on 5 matching bases. TRBJ2-4 explains the end of the DNA better; the J call may be wrong. The CDR3 is 14 amino acids. Per the germline V gene, CDR1 is DFQATT and CDR2 is SNEGSKA (reference sequence). The chain's CDR3 is CSAFQPAGKNIQYF. The CDR3 region has the DNA TGCAGTGCGTTCCAACCGGCGGGCAAAAACATTCAGTACTTC.

This chain connects TRBV7-9 to TRBJ1-1; D is perhaps TRBD1 (5 bases). CDR1 and CDR2 (germline): SEHNR, FQNEAQ (reference sequence). Deletions cut 3 bases from V and 4 bases from J, with 12 bases between. This CDR3 spans 14 amino acids. CDR3 DNA sequence: TGTGCCAGCAGCTTGGGACTGGAAGTCACTGAAGCTTTCTTT. Protein sequence: CASSLGLEVTEAFF.

The V and J genes are TRBV2 and TRBJ2-3; weak D call: TRBD2 (5 bases). The CDR3 spans 14 residues. With 8 bases removed from V and 1 base from J, the gap between germline ends came to 13 bases. Germline CDR1 reads SNHLY; CDR2 reads FYNNEI. The CDR3 sequence: CASCALSGTDTQYF. The DNA for the CDR3 is TGTGCCAGCTGTGCCCTTAGCGGCACAGATACGCAGTATTTT.

Only a few counts were recorded for this clonotype. This chain joins TRBV15 and TRBJ1-1; 8 nucleotides line up with TRBD1. J lost 7 bases, V lost 8 bases, and 12 bases had no gene match. CDR1 is LNHNV and CDR2 is YYDKDF in the germline V gene (reference sequence). The CDR3 runs to 14 residues. The CDR3 here is CATSFGQGISEAFF. The CDR3 DNA sequence: TGTGCCACCTCATTTGGACAGGGAATTAGTGAAGCTTTCTTT.

This clonotype showed up many times. The chain combines TRBV19 with TRBJ2-2; D is undetermined. The CDR3 is 14 residues long. CDR1 and CDR2 (germline): LNHDA, SQIVND (reference sequence). V lost 2 bases to trimming and J lost 4 bases, with 8 bases between them. This CDR3 is CASSIKGSTGELFF. The CDR3 DNA is TGTGCCAGTAGTATAAAAGGCAGCACCGGGGAGCTGTTTTTT.

The V call is TRBV29-1, the J call TRBJ1-2; D remains ambiguous. CDR3 length: 12 amino acids. Germline V gene data show CDR1 as SQVTM and CDR2 as ANQGSEA. V was shortened by 7 bases and J by 7 bases, with 16 bases between the two germline ends. The chain's CDR3 is CSAKTHPGGYTF. The CDR3 DNA reads as TGCAGCGCAAAGACGCATCCCGGTGGCTACACCTTC.

The chain uses TRBV15 and TRBJ2-5; the D gene is possibly TRBD2 (5 bases). The germline V gene encodes CDR1 LNHNV and CDR2 YYDKDF (reference sequence). The CDR3 is 16 amino acids. The V end lost 2 bases, the J end lost 1 base, and 14 bases lay between the germline ends. In nucleotides, the CDR3 is TGTGCCACCAGCAGACCGGGCTACGAGGGCCAAGAGACCCAGTACTTC. Amino acids: CATSRPGYEGQETQYF.

The chain uses TRBV4-1 and TRBJ1-5; D unclear. The germline gives CDR1 MGHRA, CDR2 YSYEKL. The germline V and J ends were trimmed by 4 bases and 9 bases, with 10 bases remaining between them. The CDR3 spans 12 residues. CDR3 nucleotides: TGCGCCAGCAGCCCAGGCGATCCGCCCCAGCATTTT. This sequence encodes CASSPGDPPQHF.

The chain recombines TRBV20-1 with TRBJ2-1, with 11 positions matching TRBD2. Germline V gene data show CDR1 as DFQATT and CDR2 as SNEGSKA (reference sequence). J was trimmed by 7 bases and V by 2 bases; bases with no gene match: 4. This CDR3 spans 14 amino acids. For the CDR3, the DNA is TGCAGTGCTAGAACACTAGCGGGAGCTAATGAGCAGTTCTTC. It codes for CSARTLAGANEQFF.

As to this clonotype: Since the CDR3 does not end with the conserved phenylalanine or tryptophan, this likely comes from a read error. This chain connects TRBV20-1 to TRBJ2-5; D is unclear. The V end lost 6 bases, the J end lost 1 base, and 12 bases lay between the germline ends. Germline CDR1 is DFQATT and CDR2 is SNEGSKA (reference sequence). The CDR3 length is 13 residues. CDR3 in DNA: TGCAGTGCCATTACTGGCGTCCAAGAGACCCAGTACCTC. This encodes CSAITGVQETQYL.

This clonotype occurred many times. The chain combines TRBV10-3 with TRBJ1-2; 7 bases map to TRBD1. This CDR3 comprises 12 residues. Germline values: CDR1 ENHRY, CDR2 SYGVKD. Losses at the gene ends were 9 bases for V and 8 bases for J; bases not matched to a gene: 9. For the CDR3, the DNA is TGTGCCATTGGCACAGGGGCGGTCGGCTACACCTTC. This encodes CAIGTGAVGYTF.

There are many counts of this clonotype. The CDR3 loop reads CSARSPQATSGNYEQYF. DNA of the CDR3: TGCAGTGCTAGGTCCCCCCAGGCGACTAGCGGGAACTACGAGCAGTACTTC. The rearrangement links TRBV20-1 to TRBJ2-7, with TRBD2 identical over 11 bases. This CDR3 has 17 amino acids. Per the germline V gene, CDR1 is DFQATT and CDR2 is SNEGSKA (reference sequence). V was pared by 3 bases and J by 3 bases, with 13 bases of the junction left unmatched.

The genes are TRBV29-1 and TRBJ2-7, with no clear D. The CDR3 runs to 11 residues. V lost 2 bases to trimming and J lost 4 bases, with 6 bases between them. From germline, CDR1 is SQVTM and CDR2 ANQGSEA. CDR3 amino acids: CSVESTYEQYF. DNA of the CDR3: TGCAGCGTTGAATCTACGTACGAGCAGTACTTC.